Here is one T cell receptor beta chain with its context. Its antigen is unidentified. This record comes from a study of T cell repertoires in cytomegalovirus infection. Study-level background: Selection of CMV epitopes for the study included recently identified HLA-C-restricted and well-studied HLA-B-restricted ones.

In TCRdb, the reads were re-called with MiXCR into one record per CDR3 protein. The sample shows some 900,000 distinct CDR3 sequences, less than 35% of them seen only once. With 5 bases removed from V and 5 bases from J, the gap between germline ends came to 12 bases. There are 13 residues in the CDR3. This receptor was taken from a human donor in good health (CMV status not recorded). Some clones in this sample may be carry-over from other donors' samples. The sequenced sample was cultured CD8+ T cells from PBMCs, obtained from culture after CMV antigen stimulation. The rearrangement uses TRBV12-3 or TRBV12-4 and TRBJ2-5; D not certain. CDR3 loop: CASSPRTWETQYF. In DNA form, the CDR3 reads TGTGCCAGCAGTCCCCGGACGTGGGAGACCCAGTACTTC.